The present TCR beta chain was sequenced within a study of blood T cells in healthy people across ages (dated by TCRdb to between 2014 and 2016). Some background on the complete study: In model experiments, template switching captured about one uniquely barcoded TCR beta cDNA molecule for every two T cells. To avoid experimental bias, donors of different ages were distributed randomly across sequencing lanes. For two donors (one aged 18 to 29 and one aged 80 or older), the study analyzed two additional independent replicas of 1 million unique cDNA reads from the same blood draw. The donors were split into four age groups: young (average 16 years), middle-aged (39), aged (around 67) and long-lived (roughly 80). To track age-related changes in TCR beta repertoire diversity, the study relied on deep sequencing normalized with unique cDNA molecular identifiers. Points the paper makes about the study in general: Observed TCR beta diversity per million T cells fell roughly linearly with age, and a significant reduction was already apparent by age approximately 40. Estimates of total diversity based on one million sequenced T cells were regarded as lower bounds and as underestimates. Compared with the aged group, the long-lived group had more naive CD4+ T cells, fewer expanded clones and increased TCR diversity, a pattern suggesting age selection. There was a strong correlation between observed TCR beta diversity and the percentage of naive T cells measured by flow cytometry. Conclusive comparison of naive and antigen-experienced compartments was prevented by the profiling of bulk unsorted PBMCs. Because the CMV infection status of the donors was unknown, age-related changes in expanded clonotypes may potentially have been confounded.

Libraries were constructed by 5' RACE. The second PCR ran for about 7 to 11 cycles and used a J-beta primer mix along with a sample-barcoded 5' primer. A template-switch 5' adaptor carrying 12 random nucleotides introduced a unique molecular identifier onto each TCR beta cDNA molecule. Each sample yielded at least 3 million CDR3-containing paired-end reads. The Mint cDNA synthesis kit, primed by a TRBC-specific oligonucleotide, was used to synthesize first-strand cDNA from all RNA. Following uracil-DNA glycosylase treatment, a first 18-cycle PCR with universal primers M1SS and BC2_uni_R was performed on all cDNA. Regarding the original processing steps: For normalization, 1 million high-quality reads were randomly selected from each sample, with every read carrying a distinct molecular identifier. Instead of being binned into consensus sequences, reads that shared molecular identifiers were thrown out. MiTCR, with a Q25 quality threshold and the strictest error-elimination algorithm, was used for CDR3 identification, clonotype clustering and error correction. A nonparametric unseen species model using Euler transformation provided a lower-bound estimate of total TCR beta diversity. TCRdb cleaned the public reads at Q25 with fastp, built clones with MiXCR and kept in-frame beta chains. All rows with the same CDR3 protein become a single entry with the most common DNA and genes. These V and J calls derive from TCRdb rather than the authors' analysis. This sample is represented by some 1,800,000 distinct CDR3 sequences; about two fifths of them were singletons. 23% of the sample comes from the top ten.

Note on this clonotype: Its antigen has not been determined. Per-base qualities were not stored, and no clone one base away is much larger.

The 39 donors, aged 6 to 90 years, were systemically healthy Caucasian individuals from Russia. Each donor gave about 9.7 milliliters of peripheral blood, drawn into EDTA-treated Vacutainer tubes. Ficoll-Paque density-gradient centrifugation was used to isolate PBMCs, with at least 6 million per sample. Total RNA, at least 6 micrograms per sample, was extracted from PBMCs with Trizol reagent. Naive CD45RAhigh/CD27high T cell percentages were measured by flow cytometry on a PBMC aliquot from every donor. CDR1 and CDR2 (SGHTA, FQGNSA) derive from the germline V gene. There are 15 amino acids in the CDR3, from cysteine to phenylalanine inclusive. Of the read, only the CDR3 DNA is kept; its 45 bases are in frame from base 1. Trimming removed 4 bases from V and 6 bases from J, leaving 15 bases between the germline ends.

The sequence is built from TRBV7-2 and TRBJ1-4; the D gene is perhaps TRBD1, on 6 matching bases. The sequence derives from a human donor in good health. Sequencing was carried out using blood. The bases read TGTGCCAGCAGCTCGCAGGGGTGGTGGGATGAAAAACTGTTTTTT. The encoded protein is CASSSQGWWDEKLFF.